This T cell receptor (beta chain) emerged from a study of post-analysis software for immune sequencing data. Study-level background: Some patients lacked subtype; others had relapsing-remitting, secondary progressive or progressive-relapsing disease.

TCR beta libraries were prepared from cDNA with unique molecular identifiers. Input of about 0.95 to 11 million T cells yielded 500,000 to 650,000 cDNA molecules. TCRdb reprocessed the PCR reads with MiXCR, giving one entry per CDR3 protein. The sample has 380,000 or so distinct CDR3 sequences, around 37% seen once. With 1 base removed from V and 2 bases from J, the gap between germline ends came to 6 bases. Germline V gene lookup returns CDR1 SGHTA and CDR2 FQGNSA. The CDR3 is 13 amino acids. This clonotype showed up many times. Antigen: not known. General study findings and limits: A significant reduction in normalized Chao1 diversity was observed in multiple sclerosis patients versus controls. Under the F measure, samples that were prepared in one batch clustered strongly together. Compared with controls, patients had more of roughly five TRBV segments, including TRBV5-6, TRBV5-1 and TRBV20-1.

The sample was blood. J is TRBJ2-7 and V is TRBV7-2, with unresolved D. The TCR originated in a girl between 5 and 17 years old with multiple sclerosis. In DNA, the CDR3 is TGTGCCAGCAGCTTAGACTCTGCCTACGAGCAGTACTTC. Translation: CASSLDSAYEQYF.